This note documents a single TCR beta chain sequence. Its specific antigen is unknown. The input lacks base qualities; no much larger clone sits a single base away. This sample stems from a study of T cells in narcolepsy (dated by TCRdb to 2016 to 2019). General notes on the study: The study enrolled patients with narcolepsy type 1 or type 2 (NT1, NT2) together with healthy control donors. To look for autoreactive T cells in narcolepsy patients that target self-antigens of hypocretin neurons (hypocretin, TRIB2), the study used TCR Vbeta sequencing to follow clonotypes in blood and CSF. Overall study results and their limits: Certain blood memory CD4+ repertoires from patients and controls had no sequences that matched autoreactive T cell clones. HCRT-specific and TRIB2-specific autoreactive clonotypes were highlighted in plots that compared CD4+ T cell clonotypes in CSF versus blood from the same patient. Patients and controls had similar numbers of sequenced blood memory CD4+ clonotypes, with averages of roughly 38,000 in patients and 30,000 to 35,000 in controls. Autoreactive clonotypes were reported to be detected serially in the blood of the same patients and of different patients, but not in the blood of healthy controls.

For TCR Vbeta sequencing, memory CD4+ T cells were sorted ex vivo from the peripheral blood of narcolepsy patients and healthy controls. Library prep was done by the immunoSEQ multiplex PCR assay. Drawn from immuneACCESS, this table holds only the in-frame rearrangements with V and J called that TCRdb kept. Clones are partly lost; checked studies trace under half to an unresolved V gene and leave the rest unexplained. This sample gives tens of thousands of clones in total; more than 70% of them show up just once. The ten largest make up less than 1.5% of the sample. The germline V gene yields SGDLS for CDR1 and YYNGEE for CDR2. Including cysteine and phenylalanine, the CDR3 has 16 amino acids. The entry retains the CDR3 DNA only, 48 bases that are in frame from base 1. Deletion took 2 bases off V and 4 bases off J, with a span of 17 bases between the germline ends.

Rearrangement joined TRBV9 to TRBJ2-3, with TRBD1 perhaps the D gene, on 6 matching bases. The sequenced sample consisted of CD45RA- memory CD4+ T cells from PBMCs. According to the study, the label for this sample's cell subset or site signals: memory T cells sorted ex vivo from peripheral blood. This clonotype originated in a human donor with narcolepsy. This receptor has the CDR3 CASSVGLQGPADTQYF. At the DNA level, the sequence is TGTGCCAGCAGCGTTGGCCTGCAGGGGCCAGCAGATACGCAGTATTTT.